This TCR beta chain was sequenced for a study of T cells after yellow fever vaccination. Study details: Researchers used SMART-Seq v4 Ultra Low Input to prepare fractions that had low cell numbers.

This clonotype was seen a few times. Its antigen is undetermined. TCRdb processed the 5' RACE reads anew with MiXCR; each CDR3 protein has one entry. The sample consists of 150,000 to 200,000 distinct CDR3 sequences, 9.5% to 11% of them appearing once. CDR1 SQVTM and CDR2 ANQGSEA come from the germline V gene. V was cut by 7 bases and J by 3 bases, with 13 bases left in between. The CDR3 contains 12 residues. General study points: FACS-sorted repertoires could contain abundant clonotypes contaminating from the bulk population. The study re-detected most primary-vaccination clones after the booster (96% CD4, roughly 85% CD8).

The chain combines TRBV29-1 with TRBJ2-7; D might be TRBD1 or TRBD2, each matching 5 bases. This receptor was obtained from a man younger than 30 who received the YFV17D yellow fever vaccine. The source was CD8+ T cells sorted from PBMCs, collected 15 days after the yellow fever booster vaccination. CDR3 residues: CSGRDPGYEQYF. The CDR3 DNA reads TGCAGCGGAAGGGACCCCGGCTACGAGCAGTACTTC.